This T cell receptor beta chain was identified during a study of cytomegalovirus exposure and HLA in healthy donors. Study-level findings and limits: One later analysis reportedly identified an Asian-associated ancestry cluster that showed fewer N-insertions than the roughly 700-donor mean.

The PCR used 60 Vbeta and 13 Jbeta primers. Sequencing used immunoSEQ multiplex PCR; TCRdb keeps in-frame clones, though not all of them. The profile shows fewer than 200,000 clones, about 81% of them singletons. V lost 1 base and J lost 4, with 11 bases in between. CDR1 is MGHRA and CDR2 is YSYEKL in the germline V gene. The CDR3 is 15 residues long. This clone was counted a few times. The antigen is not known. Sequencing used PBMCs. The chain uses TRBV4-1 and TRBJ1-5, with unresolved D. The source is a woman aged 25 to 39 in good health and CMV-seronegative. The CDR3 coding sequence is TGCGCCAGCAGCCAAGTTCCGGGAAAGAATCAGCCCCAGCATTTT. It encodes CASSQVPGKNQPQHF.